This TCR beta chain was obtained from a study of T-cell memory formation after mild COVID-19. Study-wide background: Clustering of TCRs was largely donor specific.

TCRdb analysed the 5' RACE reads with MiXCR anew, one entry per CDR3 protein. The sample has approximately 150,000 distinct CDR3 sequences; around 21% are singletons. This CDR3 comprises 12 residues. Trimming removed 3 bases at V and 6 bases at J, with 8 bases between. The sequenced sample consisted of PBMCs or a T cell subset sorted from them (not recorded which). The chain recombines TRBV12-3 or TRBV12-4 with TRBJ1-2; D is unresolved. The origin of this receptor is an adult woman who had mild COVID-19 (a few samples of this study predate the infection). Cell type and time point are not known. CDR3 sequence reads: CASSLGLDGYTF. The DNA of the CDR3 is TGTGCCAGCAGTTTGGGCCTTGATGGCTACACCTTC.